This is a list of T cell receptor beta chains from one sample in a study of T cells after yellow fever vaccination. TCRdb fed the 5' RACE reads into MiXCR, producing one record per CDR3 protein. Counted here are hundreds of thousands of distinct CDR3 sequences, roughly 12% occurring once; the ten biggest clones make up about 16%. The source was PBMCs, collected on the day of the yellow fever booster vaccination. The origin of the receptors is a man younger than 40 who received the YFV17D yellow fever vaccine. CDR3s include the opening cysteine and the closing phenylalanine or tryptophan. Fields, in order: clone size, D gene, V gene, J gene, CDR3 protein, CDR3 DNA. The D gene is left open where the match is weak. A clone size is listed for some rows: how often the clone was seen (once, few, many), or a class if it is expanded.

few	TRBD2	TRBV2	TRBJ2-3	CASRYSGIGADTQYF	TGTGCCAGCAGATATAGCGGGATAGGGGCAGATACGCAGTATTTT
-	TRBD2	TRBV5-5	TRBJ2-7	CASSLAGLAGKSYEQYF	TGTGCCAGCAGCTTGGCCGGGCTAGCGGGAAAGTCCTACGAGCAGTACTTC
-	TRBD1	TRBV7-9	TRBJ1-4	CASSFDRDGLFF	TGTGCCAGCAGCTTCGACAGGGATGGACTGTTTTTT
-	TRBD1	TRBV7-8	TRBJ2-1	CASSRDRVQLYNEQFF	TGTGCCAGCAGCCGGGACAGGGTTCAATTATACAATGAGCAGTTCTTC
many	TRBD2	TRBV27	TRBJ2-7	CASRKGTSGSVEQYF	TGTGCCAGCAGAAAAGGGACTAGCGGGAGTGTCGAGCAGTACTTC
-	-	TRBV7-2	TRBJ1-2	CASSLADTPNYGYTF	TGTGCCAGCAGCTTAGCGGACACCCCTAACTATGGCTACACCTTC
few	TRBD1	TRBV28	TRBJ2-1	CASRLTGSTYNEQFF	TGTGCCAGCAGGTTGACAGGGTCCACCTACAATGAGCAGTTCTTC
-	-	TRBV5-6	TRBJ2-4	CASSPPSDGIQYF	TGTGCCAGCAGCCCCCCCAGCGACGGCATTCAGTACTTC
many	-	TRBV6-1	TRBJ2-7	CASSRSSHPSYEQYF	TGTGCCAGCAGCCGGTCGTCCCACCCCTCTTACGAGCAGTACTTC
few	-	TRBV12-3/TRBV12-4	TRBJ1-5	CATQAFPGQPQHF	TGTGCCACCCAGGCCTTCCCCGGTCAGCCCCAGCATTTT
-	TRBD1	TRBV5-1	TRBJ2-6	CASSPSGGTVFSGANVLTF	TGCGCCAGCAGCCCATCAGGTGGGACAGTCTTCTCTGGGGCCAACGTCCTGACTTTC
few	-	TRBV4-2	TRBJ2-3	CASSQEAGDTQYF	TGTGCCAGCAGCCAAGAAGCGGGAGATACGCAGTATTTT
-	-	TRBV24-1	TRBJ2-5	CATQSGTQEETQYF	TGTGCCACCCAGTCAGGGACGCAAGAAGAGACCCAGTACTTC
few	-	TRBV6-5	TRBJ1-5	CASSYGHPPPQHF	TGTGCCAGCAGTTATGGCCATCCTCCGCCCCAGCATTTT
-	TRBD2	TRBV11-2	TRBJ2-1	CASSFWAGVSSYNEQFF	TGTGCCAGCAGCTTTTGGGCGGGGGTAAGCTCCTACAATGAGCAGTTCTTC
many	TRBD2	TRBV5-1	TRBJ2-1	CASSLRFGEGLGEQFF	TGCGCCAGCAGCCTCCGATTCGGGGAGGGCCTGGGTGAGCAGTTCTTC
-	-	TRBV15	TRBJ2-7	CATSRDIKGEQYF	TGTGCCACCAGCAGAGATATAAAGGGCGAGCAGTACTTC
-	-	TRBV6-5	TRBJ2-7	CASSYSKPAGNEQYF	TGTGCCAGCAGTTACTCGAAACCGGCAGGGAACGAGCAGTACTTC
few	-	TRBV6-5	TRBJ2-5	CASSYSTGAQETQYF	TGTGCCAGCAGTTACTCGACAGGAGCCCAAGAGACCCAGTACTTC
-	-	TRBV12-3/TRBV12-4	TRBJ1-1	CASHETGNTEAFF	TGTGCCAGCCACGAGACAGGGAACACTGAAGCTTTCTTT
-	-	TRBV28	TRBJ2-7	CATSNLSYEQYF	TGTGCCACCTCGAATTTATCCTACGAGCAGTACTTC
few	-	TRBV29-1	TRBJ2-1	CSVGLDGGHTNEQFF	TGCAGCGTTGGACTAGACGGGGGGCATACAAATGAGCAGTTCTTC
-	TRBD2	TRBV4-3	TRBJ2-1	CASSQEGRGGSYNEQFF	TGCGCCAGCAGCCAAGAAGGGCGGGGGGGCTCCTACAATGAGCAGTTCTTC
once	-	TRBV20-1	TRBJ2-2	CSVAGGGSNTGELFF	TGCAGTGTGGCAGGGGGGGGTTCGAACACCGGGGAGCTGTTTTTT
-	TRBD1	TRBV2	TRBJ1-6	CASRTGRDSPLHF	TGTGCCAGCAGGACAGGGCGTGATTCACCCCTCCACTTT
many	-	TRBV20-1	TRBJ2-2	CSAPRGGPGELFF	TGCAGTGCTCCGCGGGGCGGGCCCGGGGAGCTGTTTTTT
few	-	TRBV20-1	TRBJ2-1	CSARGLQAHSSYNEQFF	TGCAGTGCTAGGGGACTTCAGGCTCACAGCTCCTACAATGAGCAGTTCTTC
few	-	TRBV18	TRBJ2-2	CASSPRLGLNTGELFF	TGTGCCAGCTCACCGCGCTTGGGGCTTAACACCGGGGAGCTGTTTTTT
many	-	TRBV15	TRBJ2-3	CATSSEFVGGDTQYF	TGTGCCACCAGCTCAGAGTTTGTAGGGGGGGATACGCAGTATTTT
-	TRBD2	TRBV6-5	TRBJ2-1	CASSSGLAGHSYNEQFF	TGTGCCAGCAGTTCGGGACTAGCGGGCCACTCCTACAATGAGCAGTTCTTC
few	TRBD1	TRBV12-3/TRBV12-4	TRBJ2-1	CASSATGGDKDEQFF	TGTGCCAGCAGCGCGACAGGGGGGGATAAGGATGAGCAGTTCTTC
few	-	TRBV20-1	TRBJ2-1	CSARFNEQFF	TGCAGTGCTAGATTTAATGAGCAGTTCTTC
-	TRBD1	TRBV20-1	TRBJ2-1	CSARGARDRGVNEQFF	TGCAGTGCTAGAGGGGCCCGGGACAGGGGTGTCAATGAGCAGTTCTTC
-	-	TRBV19	TRBJ2-2	CASRRASSTGELFF	TGTGCCAGCCGGCGGGCTAGCAGCACCGGGGAGCTGTTTTTT
-	-	TRBV29-1	TRBJ2-5	CSSYRGAETQYF	TGCAGCTCTTATCGCGGGGCAGAGACCCAGTACTTC
many	TRBD2	TRBV20-1	TRBJ2-3	CSARNDIERGYTDTQYF	TGCAGTGCTAGAAACGACATCGAGCGGGGATACACAGATACGCAGTATTTT
many	-	TRBV29-1	TRBJ2-7	CSVEETGEISYEQYF	TGCAGCGTTGAAGAAACGGGAGAGATCTCCTACGAGCAGTACTTC
few	-	TRBV7-9	TRBJ1-2	CASSSDINYGYTF	TGTGCCAGCAGCTCCGACATCAACTATGGCTACACCTTC
-	TRBD1	TRBV3-1	TRBJ2-5	CASSQPRQGWETQYF	TGTGCCAGCAGCCAACCCAGACAGGGATGGGAGACCCAGTACTTC
few	TRBD1	TRBV5-1	TRBJ2-7	CASSLTGAEHEQYF	TGCGCCAGCAGCCTCACAGGGGCCGAGCACGAGCAGTACTTC